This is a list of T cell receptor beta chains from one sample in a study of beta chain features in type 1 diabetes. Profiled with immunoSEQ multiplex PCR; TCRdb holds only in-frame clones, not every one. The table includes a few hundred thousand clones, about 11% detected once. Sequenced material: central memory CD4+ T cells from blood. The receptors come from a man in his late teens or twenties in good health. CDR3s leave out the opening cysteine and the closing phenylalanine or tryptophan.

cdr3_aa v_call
ASSRPGTAADTQY TRBV7-2
ASSFSYPETQY TRBV5-1
ASRPITGGASTEAF TRBV28
ASSFDWRNTGELF TRBV5-4
ASSRDWKSSYNEQF TRBV7-9
ASSLDGYNEQF TRBV11-2
ASSRASSPGAQY TRBV6-5
ASIPLGGPYEQY TRBV11-2
ASSVIGYNEQF TRBV25-1
ASSYTGISYNEQF TRBV6-5
ASSLAKSADTQY TRBV7-9
ASSSSGAPYYGYT TRBV28
ASSEQGKTQY TRBV7-2
ASSPTSGGLNEQF TRBV28
ASTRGTLEETQY TRBV11-2
ASSPRRQGNEQF TRBV11-2
ASSSYPQEERTDTQY TRBV21-1
ASSPPRDEQF TRBV18
ASSQSAAGSVSQH TRBV16
ASSLDRGAGANVLT TRBV7-3
AWTRKGRGAKNIQY TRBV30
AWSVRGGAGANVLT TRBV30
ASSWDRGWTGELF TRBV27
AWSVIPRETQY TRBV30
ASSDAGLSTIY TRBV2
ASSSPGSYGYT TRBV7-2
ASSQDPGQGQETQY TRBV4-2
ASSVLGGSSYEQY TRBV6-1
ASSPLGGIEQY TRBV19
ASSSSGAWDTDTQY TRBV5-4
SVGTGGTNEQF TRBV29-1
SALRGLQETQY TRBV29-1
ATSRDRNTIY TRBV15
AIRAGSNYGYT TRBV2
ASSPVDYSGANVLT TRBV18
AWGRERDYNEQF TRBV30
SGSSGYNEQF TRBV29-1
AIAGLAGVSSYNEQF TRBV10-3
SVRGGLGGGYNEQF TRBV29-1
ASSRTGTGFYEQY TRBV28
ASSLGFTYEQY TRBV2
ASSLRTGSDSYEQY TRBV4-1
ASSVEQGAYEQY TRBV9
ASLWDSYTDTQY TRBV27
ASSRLAGNHNEQF TRBV5-6
ASSPPTSGSLGEQF TRBV18
ATEGLGADETQY TRBV15
AWTKTATGRDTQY TRBV30
SAGDRAPYEQY TRBV29-1
ASSPDLAGGGNEQF TRBV6-6
ASSDTSGTGNEKLF TRBV5-1